This T cell receptor (beta chain) was recorded in a study of blood T cell repertoires in COVID-19. The germline V gene has CDR1 MNHEY and CDR2 SVGAGI. The length of the CDR3 is 13 residues. V dropped 8 bases and J dropped 3; count of bases not matched to a gene: 7. Authors' methods: Quantification of nucleated cells was approximated via reference gene primer amplification. Sequencing used immunoSEQ multiplex PCR; TCRdb keeps in-frame clones, though not all of them. V and J calls and clone size are given by that table; D and trimming were obtained from the DNA. The sample has about 210,000 clones, 81% seen once.

Sequenced material: PBMCs or T cells enriched from blood (not recorded which). This TCR was recovered from a woman in her fifties or sixties with acute COVID-19. The V gene is TRBV6-5, the J gene TRBJ2-7; TRBD2 matches at 7 bases. In DNA, the CDR3 is TGTGCCAGCGTCACTAGCGTTATCTACGAGCAGTACTTC. The encoded protein is CASVTSVIYEQYF.